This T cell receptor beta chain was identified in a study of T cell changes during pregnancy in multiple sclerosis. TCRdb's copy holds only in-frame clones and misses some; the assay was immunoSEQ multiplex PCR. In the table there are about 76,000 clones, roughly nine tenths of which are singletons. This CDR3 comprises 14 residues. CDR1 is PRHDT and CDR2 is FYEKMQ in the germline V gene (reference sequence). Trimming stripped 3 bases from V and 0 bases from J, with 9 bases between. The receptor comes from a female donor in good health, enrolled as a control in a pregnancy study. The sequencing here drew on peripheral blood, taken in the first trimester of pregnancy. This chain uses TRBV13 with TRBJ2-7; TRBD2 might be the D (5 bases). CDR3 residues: CASSLRVSSYEQYF. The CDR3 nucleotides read TGTGCCAGCAGCTTGAGGGTTTCCTCCTACGAGCAGTACTTC.